This T cell receptor beta chain derives from a study of blood T cell repertoires in COVID-19. Study context: T cells, B-cell-depleted T cells, or PBMCs supplied cDNA or gDNA.

The protocol was immunoSEQ multiplex PCR, while the TCRdb copy is restricted to in-frame clones and leaves out a portion. The table includes around 420,000 clones, roughly 86% detected once. The study assigned cohorts using participant-reported clinical history. This clonotype was sampled from a woman in her forties with acute COVID-19. Sequences were obtained from PBMCs or T cells enriched from blood (not recorded which).

The CDR3 loop reads CASSNPGHPQFF. The CDR3 nucleotides read TGTGCCAGCAGCAACCCGGGACACCCGCAGTTCTTC. The chain couples TRBV7-9 to TRBJ2-1; a weak D match, TRBD1 (6 bases). CDR1 is SEHNR, CDR2 FQNEAQ, per germline (reference sequence). Trimming cost V 5 bases and J 12 bases, with 14 bases left between them. This CDR3 has 12 residues.